The clone carrying this TCR beta chain has a handful of counts. Its antigen is unidentified. Time point denoted: patch test 2, 6 weeks after DPC sensitization. Treatment meaning: therapeutic diphenylcyclopropenone sensitization with weekly scalp DPC. Trimming removed 4 bases at V and 5 bases at J, with 22 bases between. This CDR3 is built from 16 residues. Germline V lookup: CDR1 SGHRS, CDR2 YFSETQ. This entry comes from a study of human T cells and chemical hapten exposure. Study summary: 2% DPC applied to a roughly 2 cm by roughly 2 cm arm area sensitized donors. TCR yields per sample varied mostly from small pooled library volume differences.

The study, taken as a whole, reports: The donors suffered from alopecia, so their immune response may not match that of healthy people.

One entry per CDR3 protein results from TCRdb running MiXCR on the RACE reads. In the table there are approximately 110,000 distinct CDR3 sequences, about a tenth of which are singletons. The chain uses TRBV5-1 and TRBJ2-7, with a weak D call TRBD1 (6 bases). Sequenced here: whole blood, sampled in connection with sensitization to the hapten diphenylcyclopropenone (DPC). The sequence derives from a woman aged 40 to 55 with alopecia areata. Some clones in this sample may be carry-over from other donors' samples. The CDR3 is CASSRNGGHDKDEQYF. The CDR3 nucleotides are TGCGCCAGCAGCCGTAATGGGGGACACGATAAGGACGAGCAGTACTTC.